These T cell receptor beta chains were read from a single sample in a study of shared clonotypes between healthy human individuals. Only in-frame clones appear in the TCRdb table, and some are missing; sequencing was by immunoSEQ multiplex PCR. The sample has 490,000 or so clones; around three quarters are singletons. The source material was PBMCs. These TCRs come from a woman aged 40 to 55 in good health. Some clones in this sample may be carry-over from other donors' samples. CDR3s include the opening cysteine and the closing phenylalanine or tryptophan. A D gene is named only where the DNA matches it firmly. Size values are once, few and many counts, or a class for expanded clones, and some rows have none.

NA 15 TRBJ1-1 TRBV28 NA TGTGCCAGCAGTTCCTCGACAGGTGTCGGCACTGAAGCTTTCTTT CASSSSTGVGTEAFF
NA 14 TRBJ2-3 TRBV9 TRBD1 TGTGCCAGCAGCATAGGACAGGGGAGCGATACGCAGTATTTT CASSIGQGSDTQYF
NA 15 TRBJ2-3 TRBV11-2 NA TGTGCCAGCAGCTTAGTCAGGGCCGGGACAGATACGCAGTATTTT CASSLVRAGTDTQYF
NA 13 TRBJ1-6 TRBV10-2 TRBD1 TGCGCCACCCGGACAGGGGGGAATTCACCCCTCCACTTT CATRTGGNSPLHF
once 16 TRBJ2-2 TRBV11-3 TRBD2 TGTGCCAGCAGCTCCACTAGCGGGAGGGCCACCGGGGAGCTGTTTTTT CASSSTSGRATGELFF
NA 15 TRBJ1-2 TRBV5-1 TRBD1 TGCGCCAGCAGCGCAACCGGGACAGGGGTCTATGGCTACACCTTC CASSATGTGVYGYTF
once 11 TRBJ1-1 TRBV11-3 TRBD1 TGTGCCAGCATTCCGGGACAGGAAGCTTTCTTT CASIPGQEAFF
few 17 TRBJ1-1 TRBV9 NA TGTGCCAGCAGCGTAGCGGCGCAGCCCAGGGGGAACACTGAAGCTTTCTTT CASSVAAQPRGNTEAFF
NA 17 TRBJ2-1 TRBV11-2 TRBD1 TGTGCCAGCAGCTTAGTTAGGTGGGACAGGGTGTACAATGAGCAGTTCTTC CASSLVRWDRVYNEQFF
few 17 TRBJ2-5 TRBV4-2 NA TGTGCCAGCAGCCAAGGGACGGGCGGGCTTAACCAAGAGACCCAGTACTTC CASSQGTGGLNQETQYF
NA 13 TRBJ2-3 TRBV7-2 NA TGTGCCAGCAGCTTAGAGCGCCCGAGTACGCAGTATTTT CASSLERPSTQYF
NA 14 TRBJ1-2 TRBV5-4 NA TGTGCCAGCAGGGTAGGGGGGATGAACTATGGCTACACCTTC CASRVGGMNYGYTF
few 15 TRBJ2-2 TRBV19 NA TGTGCCAGTAGTATCCTCGATGGACTTGCCGGGGAGCTGTTTTTT CASSILDGLAGELFF
NA 14 TRBJ1-1 TRBV19 NA TGTGCCAGTAGTATAGAAGGGTTTAACACTGAAGCTTTCTTT CASSIEGFNTEAFF
NA 15 TRBJ1-6 TRBV11-2 TRBD1 TGTGCCAGCAGCTTCCCGGGACAGGGAGGGTCACCCCTCCACTTT CASSFPGQGGSPLHF
few 16 TRBJ2-5 TRBV12-5 TRBD2 TGTGCTAGTGGTTCAGGACTAGCGGGAGCCCAAGAGACCCAGTACTTC CASGSGLAGAQETQYF
many 13 TRBJ2-7 TRBV6-5 TRBD1 TGTGCCACCTCCCGGGACAGGACCTACGAGCAGTACTTC CATSRDRTYEQYF
NA 12 TRBJ2-7 TRBV6-6 NA TGTGCCAGCAGGGGAGGAGGATACGAGCAGTACTTC CASRGGGYEQYF
NA 13 TRBJ1-3 TRBV15 NA TGTGCCACCAGCCCGGGGGTAGGAAACACCATATATTTT CATSPGVGNTIYF
NA 14 TRBJ2-7 TRBV6-1 NA TGTGCCAGCACGGTGACACAGGAGGCCTACGAGCAGTACTTC CASTVTQEAYEQYF
NA 15 TRBJ2-7 TRBV7-3 NA TGTGCCAGCAGCTTAATGCCGGGACCCACCTACGAGCAGTACTTC CASSLMPGPTYEQYF
NA 15 TRBJ2-3 TRBV15 NA TGTGCCACCAGCAGGACTCTGACCCGAGGCCATACGCAGTATTTT CATSRTLTRGHTQYF
NA 15 TRBJ1-1 TRBV27 NA TGTGCCAGCAGTCACGGTGGGGGGCTGGGCACTGAAGCTTTCTTT CASSHGGGLGTEAFF
NA 15 TRBJ2-7 TRBV28 NA TGTGCCAGCAGCCAGGACTCCCCCGCCCGCTACGAGCAGTACTTC CASSQDSPARYEQYF
NA 15 TRBJ2-1 TRBV11-3 TRBD2 TGTGCCAGCAGCTTAGCTGGGACTATGTACAATGAGCAGTTCTTC CASSLAGTMYNEQFF
many 15 TRBJ2-7 TRBV5-1 NA TGCGCCAGCAGCTTGGCCCTACAGCAGCCCTACGAGCAGTACTTC CASSLALQQPYEQYF
NA 12 TRBJ2-7 TRBV6-1 NA TGTGCCAGCAAATCCGACGGCTACGAGCAGTACTTC CASKSDGYEQYF
NA 16 TRBJ2-2 TRBV12-2 NA TGTGCAAGTCGCTTATCCGACAGGGATATCACCGGGGAGCTGTTTTTT CASRLSDRDITGELFF
NA 15 TRBJ2-7 TRBV9 TRBD2 TGTGCCAGCAGCACCAGGACTAGCGGGCCCTACGAGCAGTACTTC CASSTRTSGPYEQYF
NA 13 TRBJ2-1 TRBV6-4 TRBD2 TGTGCCAGCAGTGACTCGGCTAGCGGTGGGCAGTTCTTC CASSDSASGGQFF
NA 14 TRBJ2-1 TRBV7-2 NA TGTGCCAGCAGCCCCGACGCCCCGGTGGATGAGCAGTTCTTC CASSPDAPVDEQFF
NA 15 TRBJ2-1 TRBV27 TRBD2 TGTGCCAGCAGTCGAAGACTAGCAGGAGACAATGAGCAGTTCTTC CASSRRLAGDNEQFF
once 14 TRBJ2-2 TRBV19 NA TGTGCCAGTAGTGTGGGGCAGATCCCCGGGGAGCTGTTTTTT CASSVGQIPGELFF
NA 15 TRBJ2-3 TRBV5-1 NA TGCGCCAGCAGCTTAGGGGGACTGAGCACAGATACGCAGTATTTT CASSLGGLSTDTQYF
NA 14 TRBJ1-4 TRBV19 NA TGTGCCAGTAGTATAGACCAGGCTAATGAAAAACTGTTTTTT CASSIDQANEKLFF
NA 14 TRBJ2-3 TRBV11-1 NA TGTGCCAGCAGCCCAACCACTAGCACAGATACGCAGTATTTT CASSPTTSTDTQYF
NA 14 TRBJ2-6 TRBV30 TRBD1 TGTGCCTGGGAAGACAGGGCTGGGGCCAACGTCCTGACTTTC CAWEDRAGANVLTF
NA 14 TRBJ1-2 TRBV4-1 NA TGCGCCAGCAGCCGGGATCCACAGGGTTTCGGCTACACCTTC CASSRDPQGFGYTF
NA 15 TRBJ2-7 TRBV9 NA TGTGCCAGCAGCGTAAGTGGAGGCCAGAGGTACGAGCAGTACTTC CASSVSGGQRYEQYF
once 13 TRBJ1-1 TRBV7-2 NA TGTGCCAGCAGCGTCACACAAAACACTGAAGCTTTCTTT CASSVTQNTEAFF
NA 14 TRBJ2-5 TRBV28 NA TGTGCCAGCAGTTTAGTGGGGGGCTGGGAGACCCAGTACTTC CASSLVGGWETQYF
few 13 TRBJ2-2 TRBV2 NA TGTGCCAGCAGTACTCTAAGTACCGGGGAGCTGTTTTTT CASSTLSTGELFF
once 15 TRBJ1-1 TRBV25-1 NA TGTGCCAGCAGTGAATCTCTGCCCGGCTACACTGAAGCTTTCTTT CASSESLPGYTEAFF
NA 16 TRBJ1-2 TRBV15 NA TGTGCCACCAGCAGAGATGTAGGCCCGAGCCCTAATGGCTACACCTTC CATSRDVGPSPNGYTF
NA 15 TRBJ2-3 TRBV5-4 TRBD2 TGTGCCAGCAGCCCTAGCGGGATCAGGGCAGATACGCAGTATTTT CASSPSGIRADTQYF
NA 13 TRBJ2-7 TRBV6-5 TRBD2 TGTGCCAGCAGTAAAGCGGGAGCGGGGGAGCAGTACTTC CASSKAGAGEQYF
NA 13 TRBJ2-4 TRBV11-1 NA TGTGCCAGCAGCTTACAGTCCGTTTACATTCAGTACTTC CASSLQSVYIQYF
NA 12 TRBJ1-1 TRBV18 NA TGTGCCAGCTCACACGAGCACACTGAAGCTTTCTTT CASSHEHTEAFF
NA 14 TRBJ2-5 TRBV5-1 TRBD2 TGCGCCAGCAGCGGCGGGAGAGAAGGAGAGACCCAGTACTTC CASSGGREGETQYF
NA 12 TRBJ2-1 TRBV19 NA TGTGCCAGTAGTATCTACTACAATGAGCAGTTCTTC CASSIYYNEQFF
NA 14 TRBJ1-1 TRBV7-3 NA TGTGCCAGCAGTCTCGGGGGGACTAACACTGAAGCTTTCTTT CASSLGGTNTEAFF
NA 17 TRBJ2-2 TRBV4-2 TRBD2 TGTGCCAGCAGCCGAGAGGAGGCTAGCGGGAGCGCCGGGGAGCTGTTTTTT CASSREEASGSAGELFF
NA 15 TRBJ1-1 TRBV5-1 NA TGCGCCAGCAGCCCAGATCAGGGAAGATACACTGAAGCTTTCTTT CASSPDQGRYTEAFF
NA 13 TRBJ2-5 TRBV29-1 NA TGCAGCGTTGCCCGCAGACCACAAGAGACCCAGTACTTC CSVARRPQETQYF
NA 14 TRBJ2-7 TRBV19 TRBD1 TGTGCCAGTAGTACCCGACAGGGGGGCTACGAGCAGTACTTC CASSTRQGGYEQYF